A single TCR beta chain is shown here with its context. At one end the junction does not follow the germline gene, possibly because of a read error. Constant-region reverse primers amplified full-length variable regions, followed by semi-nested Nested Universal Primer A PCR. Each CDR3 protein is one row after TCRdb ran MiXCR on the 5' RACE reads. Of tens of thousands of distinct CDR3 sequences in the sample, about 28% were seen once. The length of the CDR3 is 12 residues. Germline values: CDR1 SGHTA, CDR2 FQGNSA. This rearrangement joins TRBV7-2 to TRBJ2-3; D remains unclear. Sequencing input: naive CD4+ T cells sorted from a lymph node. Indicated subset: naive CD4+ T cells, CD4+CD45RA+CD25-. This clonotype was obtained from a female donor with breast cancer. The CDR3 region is CASSWARDTQSF. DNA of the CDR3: TGTGCCAGCAGCTGGGCCCGCGATACGCAGTCTTTT.